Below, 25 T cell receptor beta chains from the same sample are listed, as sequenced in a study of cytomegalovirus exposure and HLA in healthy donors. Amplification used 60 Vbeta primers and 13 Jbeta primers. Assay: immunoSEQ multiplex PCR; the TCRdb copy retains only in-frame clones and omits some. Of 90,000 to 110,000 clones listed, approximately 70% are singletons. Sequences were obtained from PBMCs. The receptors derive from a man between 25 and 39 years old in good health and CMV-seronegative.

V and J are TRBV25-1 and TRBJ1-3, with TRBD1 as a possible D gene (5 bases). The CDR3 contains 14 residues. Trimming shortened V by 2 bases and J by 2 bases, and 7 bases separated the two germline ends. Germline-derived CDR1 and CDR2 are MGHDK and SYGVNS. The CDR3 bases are TGTGCCAGCAGTGAAGCGGGGGCTGGAAACACCATATATTTT. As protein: CASSEAGAGNTIYF. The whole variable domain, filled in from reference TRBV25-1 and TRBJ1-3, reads EADIYQTPRYLVIGTGKKITLECSQTMGHDKMYWYQQDPGMELHLIHYSYGVNSTEKGDLSSESTVSRIRTEHFPLTLESARPSHTSQYLCASSEAGAGNTIYFGEGSWLTVV.

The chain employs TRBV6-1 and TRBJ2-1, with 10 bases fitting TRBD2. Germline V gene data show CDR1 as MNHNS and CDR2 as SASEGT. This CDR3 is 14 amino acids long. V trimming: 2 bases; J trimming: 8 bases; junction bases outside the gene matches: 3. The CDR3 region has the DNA TGTGCCAGCAGTGAACTAGCGGGAGAGGATGAGCAGTTCTTC. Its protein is CASSELAGEDEQFF.

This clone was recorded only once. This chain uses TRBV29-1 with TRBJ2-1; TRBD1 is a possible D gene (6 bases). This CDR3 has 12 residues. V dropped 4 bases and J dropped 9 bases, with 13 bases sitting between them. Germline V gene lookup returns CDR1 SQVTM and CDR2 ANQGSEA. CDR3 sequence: CSVGPGASEQFF. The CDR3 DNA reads TGCAGCGTTGGACCAGGGGCTTCTGAGCAGTTCTTC.

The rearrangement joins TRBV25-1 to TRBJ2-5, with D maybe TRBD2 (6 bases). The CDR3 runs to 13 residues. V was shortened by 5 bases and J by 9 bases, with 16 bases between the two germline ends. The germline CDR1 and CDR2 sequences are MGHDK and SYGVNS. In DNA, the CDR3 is TGTGCCAGCAGTAACTCTTGGGAGGAGGCCCAGTACTTC. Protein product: CASSNSWEEAQYF. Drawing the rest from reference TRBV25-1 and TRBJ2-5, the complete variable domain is EADIYQTPRYLVIGTGKKITLECSQTMGHDKMYWYQQDPGMELHLIHYSYGVNSTEKGDLSSESTVSRIRTEHFPLTLESARPSHTSQYLCASSNSWEEAQYFGPGTRLLVL.

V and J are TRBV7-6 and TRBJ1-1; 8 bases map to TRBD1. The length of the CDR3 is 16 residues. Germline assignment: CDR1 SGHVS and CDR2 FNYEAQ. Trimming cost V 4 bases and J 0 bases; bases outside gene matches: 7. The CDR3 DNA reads TGTGCCAGCAGCTCCAGGACAGGGAGAATGAACACTGAAGCTTTCTTT. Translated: CASSSRTGRMNTEAFF.

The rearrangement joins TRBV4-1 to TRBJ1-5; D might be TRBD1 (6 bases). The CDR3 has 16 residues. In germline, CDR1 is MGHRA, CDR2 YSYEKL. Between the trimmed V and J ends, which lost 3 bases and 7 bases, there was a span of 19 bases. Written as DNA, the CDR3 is TGCGCCAGCAGCCACCCCGCCCCCAAGGGGGACCAGCCCCAGCATTTT. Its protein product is CASSHPAPKGDQPQHF.

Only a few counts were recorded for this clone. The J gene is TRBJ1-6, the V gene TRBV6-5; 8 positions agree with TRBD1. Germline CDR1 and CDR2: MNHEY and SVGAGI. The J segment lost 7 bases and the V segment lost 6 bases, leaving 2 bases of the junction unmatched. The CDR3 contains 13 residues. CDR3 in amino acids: CASRTGDNSPLHF. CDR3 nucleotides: TGTGCCAGCAGGACAGGGGACAATTCACCCCTCCACTTT.

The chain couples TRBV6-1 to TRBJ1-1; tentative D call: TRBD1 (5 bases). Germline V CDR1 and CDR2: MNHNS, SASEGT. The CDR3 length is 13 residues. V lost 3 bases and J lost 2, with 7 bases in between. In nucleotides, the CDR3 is TGTGCCAGCAGTGATCAGGGCAACACTGAAGCTTTCTTT. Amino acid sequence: CASSDQGNTEAFF.

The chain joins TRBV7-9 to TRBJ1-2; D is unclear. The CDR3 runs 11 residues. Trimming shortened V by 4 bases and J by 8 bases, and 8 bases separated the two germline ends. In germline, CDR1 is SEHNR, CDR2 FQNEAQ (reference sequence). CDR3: CASSSGWGYTF. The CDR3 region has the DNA TGTGCCAGCAGCTCCGGGTGGGGCTACACCTTC.

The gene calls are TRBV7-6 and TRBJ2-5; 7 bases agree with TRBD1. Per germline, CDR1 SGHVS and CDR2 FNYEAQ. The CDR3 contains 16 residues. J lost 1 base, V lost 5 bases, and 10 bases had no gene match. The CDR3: CASSPLQGTSQETQYF. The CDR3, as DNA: TGTGCCAGCAGCCCATTACAGGGGACCTCCCAAGAGACCCAGTACTTC.

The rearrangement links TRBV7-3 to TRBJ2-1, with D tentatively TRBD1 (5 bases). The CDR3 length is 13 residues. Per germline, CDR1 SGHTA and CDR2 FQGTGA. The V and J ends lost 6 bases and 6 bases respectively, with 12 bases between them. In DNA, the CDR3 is TGTGCCAGCAGATCTCAGGGAACCAATGAGCAGTTCTTC. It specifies CASRSQGTNEQFF.

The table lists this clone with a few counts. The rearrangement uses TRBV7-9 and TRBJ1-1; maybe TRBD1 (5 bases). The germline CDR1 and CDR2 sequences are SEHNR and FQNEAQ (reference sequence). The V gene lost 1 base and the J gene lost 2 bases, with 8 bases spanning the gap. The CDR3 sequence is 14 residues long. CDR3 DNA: TGTGCCAGCAGCTTAGAGGGGCCTAACACTGAAGCTTTCTTT. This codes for CASSLEGPNTEAFF. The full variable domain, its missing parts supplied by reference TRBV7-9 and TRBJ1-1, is DTGVSQNPRHKITKRGQNVTFRCDPISEHNRLYWYRQTLGQGPEFLTYFQNEAQLEKSRLLSDRFSAERPKGSFSTLEIQRTEQGDSAMYLCASSLEGPNTEAFFGQGTRLTVV.

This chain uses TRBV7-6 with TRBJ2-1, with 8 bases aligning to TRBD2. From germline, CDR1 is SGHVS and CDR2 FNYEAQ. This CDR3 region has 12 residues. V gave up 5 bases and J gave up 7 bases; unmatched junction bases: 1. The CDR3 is CASSPGGNEQFF. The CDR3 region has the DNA TGTGCCAGCAGCCCGGGGGGGAATGAGCAGTTCTTC. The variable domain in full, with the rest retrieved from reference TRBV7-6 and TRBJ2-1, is GAGVSQSPRYKVTKRGQDVALRCDPISGHVSLYWYRQALGQGPEFLTYFNYEAQQDKSGLPNDRFSAERPEGSISTLTIQRTEQRDSAMYRCASSPGGNEQFFGPGTRLTVL.

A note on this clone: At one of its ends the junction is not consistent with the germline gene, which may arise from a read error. CDR3: CASSLVGTGAAGANGLTF. The CDR3 nucleotides read TGTGCCAGCAGCTTAGTGGGGACAGGGGCCGCTGGGGCCAACGGCCTGACTTTC. The J gene is TRBJ2-6, the V gene TRBV5-6; TRBD1 aligns across 10 bases. The V gene's germline CDR1 is SGHDT and CDR2 YYEEEE. This CDR3 contains 18 residues.

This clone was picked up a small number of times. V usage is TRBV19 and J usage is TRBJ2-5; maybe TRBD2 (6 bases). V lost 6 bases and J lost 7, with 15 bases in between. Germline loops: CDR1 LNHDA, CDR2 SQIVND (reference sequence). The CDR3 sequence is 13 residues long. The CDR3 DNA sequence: TGTGCCAGTAGAGGCGGGATATTTGGGACCCAGTACTTC. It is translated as CASRGGIFGTQYF.

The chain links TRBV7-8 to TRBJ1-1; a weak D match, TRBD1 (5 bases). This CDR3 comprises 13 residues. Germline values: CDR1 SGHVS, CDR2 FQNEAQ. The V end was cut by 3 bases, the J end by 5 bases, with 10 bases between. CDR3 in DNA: TGTGCCAGCAGCTTCGGGGGTTGGACTGAAGCTTTCTTT. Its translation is CASSFGGWTEAFF.

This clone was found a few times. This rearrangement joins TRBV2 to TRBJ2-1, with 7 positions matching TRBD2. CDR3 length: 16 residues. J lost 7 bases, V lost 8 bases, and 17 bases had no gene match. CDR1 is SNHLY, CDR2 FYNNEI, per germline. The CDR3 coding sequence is TGTGCCAGCTGCGAGTGGGCCCGGGACTATTTTAATGAGCAGTTCTTC. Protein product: CASCEWARDYFNEQFF.

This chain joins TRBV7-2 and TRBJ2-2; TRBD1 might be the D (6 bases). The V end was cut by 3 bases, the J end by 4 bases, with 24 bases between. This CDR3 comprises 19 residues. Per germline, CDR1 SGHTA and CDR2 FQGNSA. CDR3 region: CASSLAAGVRTELTGELFF. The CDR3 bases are TGTGCCAGCAGCTTGGCCGCAGGGGTACGAACCGAACTCACCGGGGAGCTGTTTTTT.

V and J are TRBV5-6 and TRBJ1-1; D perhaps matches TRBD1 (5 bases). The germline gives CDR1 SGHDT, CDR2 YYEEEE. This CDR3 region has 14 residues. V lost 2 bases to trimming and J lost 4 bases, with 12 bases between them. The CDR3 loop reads CASSFMGLATEAFF. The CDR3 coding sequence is TGTGCCAGCAGCTTTATGGGGCTTGCCACTGAAGCTTTCTTT.

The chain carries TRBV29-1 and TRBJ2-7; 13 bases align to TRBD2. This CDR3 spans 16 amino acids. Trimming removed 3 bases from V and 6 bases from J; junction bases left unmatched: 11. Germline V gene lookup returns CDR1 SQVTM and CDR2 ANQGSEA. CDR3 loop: CSVDDRGTSGKAEQYF. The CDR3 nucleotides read TGCAGCGTTGACGACAGGGGGACTAGCGGGAAGGCCGAGCAGTACTTC.

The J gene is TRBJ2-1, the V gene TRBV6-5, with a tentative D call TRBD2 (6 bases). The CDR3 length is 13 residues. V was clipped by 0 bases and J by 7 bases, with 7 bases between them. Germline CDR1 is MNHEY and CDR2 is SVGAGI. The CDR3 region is CASSYSTSNEQFF. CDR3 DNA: TGTGCCAGCAGTTACTCGACTAGTAATGAGCAGTTCTTC.

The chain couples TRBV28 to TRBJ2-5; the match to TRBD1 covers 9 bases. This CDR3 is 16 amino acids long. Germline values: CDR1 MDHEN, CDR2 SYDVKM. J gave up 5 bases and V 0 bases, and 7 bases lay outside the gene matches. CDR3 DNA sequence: TGTGCCAGCAGTTTATGGGGACAGGGATTCGGGGAGACCCAGTACTTC. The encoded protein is CASSLWGQGFGETQYF.

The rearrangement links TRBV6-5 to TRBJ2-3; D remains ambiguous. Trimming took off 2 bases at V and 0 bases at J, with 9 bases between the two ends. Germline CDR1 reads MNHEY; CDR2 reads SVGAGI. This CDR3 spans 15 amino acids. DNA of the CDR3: TGTGCCAGCAGTTACCAGGCAGTTAGCACAGATACGCAGTATTTT. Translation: CASSYQAVSTDTQYF.

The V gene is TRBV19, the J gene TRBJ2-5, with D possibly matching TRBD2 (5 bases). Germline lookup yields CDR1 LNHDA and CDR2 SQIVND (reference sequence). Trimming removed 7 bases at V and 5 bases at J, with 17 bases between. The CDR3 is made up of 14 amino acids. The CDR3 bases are TGTGCCAGTACCGCGTCGGGATTTAGGGAGACCCAGTACTTC. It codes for CASTASGFRETQYF.

CDR3 amino acids: CASSLPRGTGVHEQFF. As DNA, the CDR3 is TGTGCCAGCAGCTTGCCGCGGGGGACAGGGGTCCATGAGCAGTTCTTC. The chain recombines TRBV5-8 with TRBJ2-1, with 10 bases that match TRBD1. The CDR3 is made up of 16 amino acids. J lost 8 bases, V lost 1 base, and 9 bases had no gene match. In germline, CDR1 is SGHTS, CDR2 YDEGEE.